The 9 T cell receptor beta chains below come from one sample, sequenced in a study of blood T cells in healthy people across ages. It was with a sample-barcoded 5' primer and a J-beta primer mix that a second PCR of roughly 7 to 12 cycles was run. MiXCR, run by TCRdb on the 5' RACE reads, gives a single entry per CDR3 protein. The sample contains some 1.5 million distinct CDR3 sequences, approximately 28% of which appear only once. The sequencing sample was made of blood. These receptor sequences come from a woman in her 30s in good health.

This clonotype turned up a few times. This rearrangement joins TRBV15 to TRBJ2-3, with D perhaps assigned TRBD1 or TRBD2 (5 bases each). Trimming left V 5 bases short and J 0 bases short, with 9 bases between. The CDR3 totals 14 residues. The germline gives CDR1 LNHNV, CDR2 YYDKDF (reference sequence). CDR3 in amino acids: CATSDGTSTDTQYF. The CDR3 bases are TGTGCCACCAGCGACGGGACCAGCACAGATACGCAGTATTTT. The full variable domain, with the rest looked up from reference TRBV15 and TRBJ2-3, is DAMVIQNPRYQVTQFGKPVTLSCSQTLNHNVMYWYQQKSSQAPKLLFHYYDKDFNNEADTPDNFQSRRPNTSFCFLDIRSPGLGDTAMYLCATSDGTSTDTQYFGPGTRLTVL.

About this clonotype: This may come from a read error, since a much larger clone is one base off. The CDR3 DNA follows: TGTGCCAGCAGCTGTATTCAGGGAGGAGAGACCCAGTACTTC. Protein: CASSCIQGGETQYF. The chain employs TRBV7-9 and TRBJ2-7, with a weak D call TRBD2 (6 bases). The J call may be wrong; the DNA end is better matched by TRBJ2-5. The CDR3 is 14 residues long. The V gene's germline CDR1 is SEHNR and CDR2 FQNEAQ (reference sequence).

This clonotype was counted only a few times. This chain links TRBV14 with TRBJ1-2, with D possibly matching TRBD1 (5 bases). The V end lost 0 bases, the J end lost 2 bases, and 16 bases lay between the germline ends. CDR1 and CDR2 from the germline V gene are SGHDN and FVKESK. The CDR3 totals 17 residues. CDR3 DNA: TGTGCCAGCAGCCAAGAACGAGGGGCCAAGGGGAACTATGGCTACACCTTC. This translates into CASSQERGAKGNYGYTF.

A remark on this clonotype: At one end the junction does not follow the germline gene, possibly because of a read error. The gene calls are TRBV7-9 and TRBJ2-2; TRBD1 might be the D (5 bases). Germline V gives CDR1 SEHNR, CDR2 FQNEAQ (reference sequence). The CDR3 is made up of 16 amino acids. CDR3 nucleotide sequence: TGTGCCGGCAGCTTGATCAGGGTCGCGAACACCGGGGAGCTGTTTTTT. Amino acid sequence: CAGSLIRVANTGELFF.

With regard to this clonotype: A much larger clone differs by one base, so this may be a read error. The genes are TRBV12-3 or TRBV12-4 and TRBJ2-4; D uncertain. The ends were cut back, 4 bases at V and 5 bases at J, with 3 bases in the middle. This CDR3 comprises 11 residues. Here the CDR3 DNA reads TGTGCCAGCAGTTGGGAAAACATTCAGTACTTC. It translates to CASSWENIQYF.

The genes are TRBV15 and TRBJ1-2, with D possibly matching TRBD1 (6 bases). Germline CDR1 is LNHNV and CDR2 is YYDKDF (reference sequence). The CDR3 is made up of 15 amino acids. V lost 0 bases and J 8 bases, leaving 16 bases between the germline ends. The CDR3 region is CATSRDPGGEKGYTF. In nucleotides, the CDR3 is TGTGCCACCAGCAGAGATCCGGGGGGCGAAAAAGGCTACACCTTC.

The table lists this clonotype with many counts. The chain employs TRBV29-1 and TRBJ1-2; D remains ambiguous. There are 11 residues in the CDR3. Trimming pared 3 bases from V and 8 bases from J, leaving 10 bases between. Germline V CDR1 and CDR2: SQVTM, ANQGSEA. The CDR3 nucleotides read TGCAGCGTTGACATTCGAAGGGGCTACACCTTC. Amino acids: CSVDIRRGYTF.

V gene TRBV7-3 combines with J gene TRBJ2-7, with D tentatively TRBD2 (6 bases). The V end lost 2 bases, the J end lost 6 bases, and 11 bases lay between the germline ends. This CDR3 contains 13 residues. The V gene's germline CDR1 is SGHTA and CDR2 FQGTGA. CDR3: CASSLEGGCEQYF. Here the CDR3 DNA reads TGTGCCAGCAGCTTAGAGGGAGGCTGCGAGCAGTACTTC.

The chain combines TRBV20-1 with TRBJ2-3; no clear D. Germline CDR1 DFQATT, CDR2 SNEGSKA (reference sequence). The germline V and J ends were trimmed by 2 bases and 5 bases, with 17 bases remaining between them. CDR3 length equals 15 residues. The CDR3 DNA is TGCAGTGCTAGATATGGCAAGCACACGGGAGATACGCAGTATTTT. Translating it yields CSARYGKHTGDTQYF.